Reported below is one T cell receptor (beta chain). What it binds is unknown. The CDR3 loop spans 15 amino acids. Germline V gene lookup returns CDR1 MGHRA and CDR2 YSYEKL. The V and J ends lost 0 bases and 0 bases respectively, with 7 bases between them. Whole-study results and caveats: The TCR gene usage of tumor memory CD4+ T cells clustered together with blood and lymph node memory CD4+ cells and with lymph node naive CD4+ cells. Greatest tumor Treg TCR overlap was with tumor naive CD4+ cells.

After constant-region reverse-primer amplification, full-length variable regions underwent semi-nested PCR with Nested Universal Primer A. TCRdb itself ran the 5' RACE reads through MiXCR, one entry per CDR3 protein. The table lists approximately 7,000 distinct CDR3 sequences, 40% to 60% of them singletons. V is TRBV4-1 and J is TRBJ2-3; no clear D gene. The sample was naive CD4+ T cells sorted from a lymph node. The sample's subset: naive CD4+ T cells, CD4+CD45RA+CD25-. The sequence was collected from a female donor with breast cancer. The CDR3 DNA sequence: TGCGCCAGCAGCCAAGATAAGACTAGCACAGATACGCAGTATTTT. As protein: CASSQDKTSTDTQYF.